This T cell receptor beta chain was profiled in a study of cytomegalovirus exposure and HLA in healthy donors. Germline V gene lookup returns CDR1 SGHNT and CDR2 YYREEE (reference sequence). The CDR3 contains 14 residues. Unrecorded immune exposure was likely among donors, who were nominally healthy when sampled. The PCR made use of 60 Vbeta and 13 Jbeta primers. As originally analysed: It was a later analysis that counted tens of millions of unique TCR beta chains, of which roughly 11 million were shared. TCRdb's table, derived via immunoSEQ multiplex PCR, lists solely in-frame clones and lacks some. The DNA gave D and trimming, while V, J and clone size come from that table. The sample holds 100,000 to 150,000 clones, about 80% seen once. Remarks on this clone: The junction does not match germline at one end; this may be a read error.

The sequenced material came from PBMCs. The V call is TRBV5-4, the J call TRBJ1-1; the match to TRBD1 covers 7 bases. The source is a man aged 35-49 years in good health and CMV-seronegative. CDR3 in amino acids: CASSPGTVNTETFF. The CDR3 DNA follows: TGTGCCAGCAGCCCCGGGACAGTGAACACTGAAACTTTCTTT. The whole variable domain, remainder taken from reference TRBV5-4 and TRBJ1-1, is ETGVTQSPTHLIKTRGQQVTLRCSSQSGHNTVSWYQQALGQGPQFIFQYYREEENGRGNFPPRFSGLQFPNYSSELNVNALELDDSALYLCASSPGTVNTETFFGQGTRLTVV.